The rows below give T cell receptor beta chains drawn from one sample of a study of T cells after posttransplantation cyclophosphamide. Some clones are missing from TCRdb's copy, which holds only in-frame ones; the method was immunoSEQ multiplex PCR. The sample is made up of some 18,000 clones, none counted only once. The sample was PBMCs, taken after allogeneic stem cell transplant with posttransplant cyclophosphamide. The source is a female patient between 30 and 39 years old who received an allogeneic stem cell transplant from a related donor, was CMV-positive, and had no GVHD. Some T cells may be the graft donor's. The CDR3 runs from the conserved cysteine through the conserved F or W.

CASSLTSPFWNEQFF | 15 | TRBJ2-1 | TRBV7-9
CASSPLGQTNTGELFF | 16 | TRBJ2-2 | TRBV27
CASSLDFTGTGDDVEAFF | 18 | TRBJ1-1 | TRBV7-6
CASRSGRSQETQYF | 14 | TRBJ2-5 | TRBV4-1
CAWRGSPVGETQYF | 14 | TRBJ2-5 | TRBV30
CASSPLGLSSSYEQYF | 16 | TRBJ2-7 | TRBV28
CASSFTGQDIYEQYF | 15 | TRBJ2-7 | TRBV5-1
CASSLDLARSGNTIYF | 16 | TRBJ1-3 | TRBV5-4
CASSVDGEGDTEAFF | 15 | TRBJ1-1 | TRBV9
CASSQGAGLAGEDYEQYF | 18 | TRBJ2-7 | TRBV4-2
CASSLKRQGRSGELFF | 16 | TRBJ2-2 | TRBV7-3
CASKLQGWRNTEAFF | 15 | TRBJ1-1 | TRBV2
CSVGGLAGLTDTQYF | 15 | TRBJ2-3 | TRBV29-1
CASSINTGYGYTF | 13 | TRBJ1-2 | TRBV19
CASSVVRDGGTRDEQFF | 17 | TRBJ2-1 | TRBV9
CASSIIQNTEAFF | 13 | TRBJ1-1 | TRBV19
CASSSLAGGPGYEQYF | 16 | TRBJ2-7 | TRBV18
CASSLSTSGVYEQYF | 15 | TRBJ2-7 | TRBV27
CASGLAGGYNEQFF | 14 | TRBJ2-1 | TRBV5-1
CASSPIRTGPRGSNQPQHF | 19 | TRBJ1-5 | TRBV19
CATLGPGGEQYF | 12 | TRBJ2-7 | TRBV27
CASSQDTGGEQYF | 13 | TRBJ2-7 | TRBV4-3
CASINTSGRVNEQFF | 15 | TRBJ2-1 | TRBV2
CASGFTGVEALNTEAFF | 17 | TRBJ1-1 | TRBV12-5
CASSSTGSNEQFF | 13 | TRBJ2-1 | TRBV19
CASSPHPGYTQYF | 13 | TRBJ2-3 | TRBV14
CASSLFRTYNEQFF | 14 | TRBJ2-1 | TRBV5-1
CASSYSGTGRAQYF | 14 | TRBJ2-3 | TRBV6-5
CASSIESYYGYTF | 13 | TRBJ1-2 | TRBV19
CASSPTSGKYNEQFF | 15 | TRBJ2-1 | TRBV7-3
CASSSTGSSYEQYF | 14 | . | TRBV27
CASSPGQAYGYTF | 13 | TRBJ1-2 | TRBV5-1
CASSLGNLGAPDGNQPQHF | 19 | TRBJ1-5 | TRBV5-1
CASSPGHELSTDTQYF | 16 | TRBJ2-3 | TRBV6-6
CSAHSMDRGGYTF | 13 | TRBJ1-2 | TRBV29-1
CASSYGAKNTIYF | 13 | TRBJ1-3 | TRBV6-6
CASSIERDSASTDTQYF | 17 | TRBJ2-3 | TRBV19
CASSFVQGQGVPGELFF | 17 | TRBJ2-2 | TRBV7-9
CASSYSPGSGELFF | 14 | TRBJ2-2 | TRBV6-5
CATSRGLAGTYEQYF | 15 | TRBJ2-7 | TRBV15
CASSLYRGGTGANVLTF | 17 | TRBJ2-6 | TRBV27
CASSATPQQGLRETQYF | 17 | TRBJ2-5 | TRBV6-1
CSATDTYEQYF | 11 | . | TRBV20-1
CASQAGGLNEQYF | 13 | TRBJ2-7 | TRBV7-9
CASSIDPGARGNEQFF | 16 | TRBJ2-1 | TRBV19
CASSGTSGIQGQFF | 14 | TRBJ2-1 | TRBV27
CASSPRTGVSNEKLFF | 16 | TRBJ1-4 | TRBV7-2
CSVATSGNYEQYF | 13 | TRBJ2-7 | TRBV29-1
CASSGGRAIGEQYF | 14 | TRBJ2-7 | TRBV6-1
CASSFGWGSEGTQYF | 15 | TRBJ2-5 | TRBV7-8
CASSPIVPSSYNSPLHF | 17 | TRBJ1-6 | TRBV18
CASSEAGLAGGLNTQYF | 17 | TRBJ2-3 | TRBV6-1
CASSFVGTSSPYEQYF | 16 | TRBJ2-7 | TRBV27
CASSNLWRGSSYNEQFF | 17 | TRBJ2-1 | TRBV7-9
CASSLSLSSGYGYTF | 15 | TRBJ1-2 | TRBV27
CASSEAPRYEQYF | 13 | TRBJ2-7 | TRBV6-1
CASTRAGGPRGFEQFF | 16 | TRBJ2-1 | TRBV5-1
CASSHRGGRGYTF | 13 | TRBJ1-2 | TRBV6-5
CASSLSLREKVYNEQFF | 17 | TRBJ2-1 | TRBV7-2
CASSQGLAGAYEQYF | 15 | TRBJ2-7 | TRBV4-3